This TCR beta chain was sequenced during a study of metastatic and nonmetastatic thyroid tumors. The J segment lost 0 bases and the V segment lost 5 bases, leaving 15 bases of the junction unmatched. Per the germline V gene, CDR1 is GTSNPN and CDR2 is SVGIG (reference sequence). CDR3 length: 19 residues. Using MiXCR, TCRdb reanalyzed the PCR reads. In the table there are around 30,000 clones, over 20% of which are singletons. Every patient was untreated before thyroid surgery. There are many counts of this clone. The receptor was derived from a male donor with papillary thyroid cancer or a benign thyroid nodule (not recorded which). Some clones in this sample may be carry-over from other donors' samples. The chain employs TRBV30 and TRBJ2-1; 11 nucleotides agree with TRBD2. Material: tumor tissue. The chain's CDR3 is CAWEKGRLAGPGSYNEQFF. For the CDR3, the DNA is TGTGCCTGGGAAAAAGGAAGACTAGCGGGACCCGGCTCCTACAATGAGCAGTTCTTC. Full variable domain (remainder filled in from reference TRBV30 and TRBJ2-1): SQTIHQWPATLVQPVGSPLSLECTVEGTSNPNLYWYRQAAGRGLQLLFYSVGIGQISSEVPQNLSASRPQDRQFILSSKKLLLSDSGFYLCAWEKGRLAGPGSYNEQFFGPGTRLTVL.